Below, 27 T cell receptor beta chains from the same sample are listed, as sequenced in a study of Ad26.COV2.S vaccination and SARS-CoV-2 variants. Assay used: immunoSEQ multiplex PCR; TCRdb lists only in-frame clones, some missing. This table has under 600,000 clones, approximately 90% appearing once. The treatment here: 15 to 20 received Ad26.COV2.S at low or high dose, single or two shots; a few received placebo; per-sample allocation not given. Day 63 after the first vaccine or placebo injection was the time point for sampling. The sample was peripheral blood, taken in a trial of Ad26.COV2.S vaccine versus placebo. Every receptor here comes from a person aged 18-65 years who received the Ad26.COV2.S COVID-19 vaccine or a placebo.

In DNA, the CDR3 is TGTGCCAGCAGCCCTAAACGCCTACAGGGATCTGGAAACACCATATATTTT. Its translation is CASSPKRLQGSGNTIYF. This chain connects TRBV11-2 to TRBJ1-3, with D possibly being TRBD1 (6 bases). Germline values: CDR1 SGHAT, CDR2 FQNNGV. Trimming stripped 5 bases from V and 1 base from J, with 18 bases between. The CDR3 loop spans 17 amino acids.

This chain joins TRBV9 and TRBJ1-1; D might be TRBD1 (5 bases). The V and J ends lost 0 bases and 0 bases respectively, with 9 bases between them. Germline lookup yields CDR1 SGDLS and CDR2 YYNGEE. The CDR3 has 15 amino acids. The CDR3 sequence: CASSVDQGLNTEAFF. CDR3 DNA sequence: TGTGCCAGCAGCGTAGATCAGGGCTTGAACACTGAAGCTTTCTTT.

The V gene is TRBV5-1, the J gene TRBJ2-2; a possible D gene is TRBD2 (6 bases). Looked up from germline, CDR1 is SGHRS and CDR2 is YFSETQ. V was trimmed by 4 bases and J by 5 bases, leaving 12 bases between them. The CDR3 is made up of 14 amino acids. The CDR3 DNA reads TGCGCCAGCAGCCCCGGGAGAGGTACCGGGGAGCTGTTTTTT. Amino acid sequence: CASSPGRGTGELFF.

The V and J genes are TRBV6-5 and TRBJ1-5, with 7 positions matching TRBD1. The CDR3 totals 14 residues. CDR1 is MNHEY and CDR2 is SVGAGI in the germline V gene. J lost 7 bases, V lost 2 bases, and 5 bases had no gene match. As DNA, the CDR3 is TGTGCCAGCAGTTACAGGGGGCGCCCACAGCCCCAGCATTTT. This sequence encodes CASSYRGRPQPQHF.

The chain carries TRBV4-3 and TRBJ1-2; 10 bases line up with TRBD1. V lost 2 bases, J lost 6 bases, and 9 bases stayed unmatched. Germline loops: CDR1 LGHNA, CDR2 YSLEER. The length of the CDR3 is 16 residues. The CDR3 is CASSQRLRQGAHGYTF. The CDR3 DNA follows: TGCGCCAGCAGCCAAAGATTAAGACAGGGGGCCCATGGCTACACCTTC.

This clone was counted a single time. This chain links TRBV5-4 with TRBJ1-6; D is undetermined. The CDR3 is 14 residues long. V lost 0 bases, J lost 4 bases, and 5 bases lay in between. Germline loops: CDR1 SGHNT, CDR2 YYREEE (reference sequence). The CDR3 region is CASSLGGYNSPLHF. The CDR3 DNA reads as TGTGCCAGCAGCTTGGGCGGGTATAATTCACCCCTCCACTTT.

The chain carries TRBV27 and TRBJ1-6, with D uncertain. The CDR3 totals 15 residues. CDR1 and CDR2 (germline): MNHEY, SMNVEV (reference sequence). The V end was cut by 0 bases, the J end by 7 bases, with 10 bases between. The CDR3 loop is CASSLSRLSNSPLHF. The DNA of the CDR3 is TGTGCCAGCAGTTTATCGAGGCTGTCCAATTCACCCCTCCACTTT.

This chain links TRBV7-2 with TRBJ1-2, with D unclear. V dropped 2 bases and J dropped 2 bases, with 9 bases sitting between them. Germline loops: CDR1 SGHTA, CDR2 FQGNSA. The CDR3 contains 14 residues. The CDR3 DNA reads TGTGCCAGCAGCTTATCAACTGACAACTATGGCTACACCTTC. This translates into CASSLSTDNYGYTF.

J is TRBJ2-7 and V is TRBV28; D may be TRBD1 (5 bases). Germline V gives CDR1 MDHEN, CDR2 SYDVKM. The CDR3 contains 14 residues. Trimming stripped 6 bases from V and 5 bases from J, with 17 bases between. The CDR3 here is CASSSRWQGNEQYF. The CDR3 nucleotides read TGTGCCAGCAGCTCTCGCTGGCAGGGCAACGAGCAGTACTTC.

The J gene is TRBJ1-1, the V gene TRBV2; weak D call: TRBD1 (5 bases). CDR1 and CDR2 from the germline V gene are SNHLY and FYNNEI. Trimming removed 8 bases at V and 2 bases at J, with 9 bases between. The CDR3 has 12 residues. The CDR3 bases are TGTGCCAGCGGACAAGCCAACACTGAAGCTTTCTTT. Translation gives CASGQANTEAFF.

The chain is built from TRBV10-3 and TRBJ1-5, with D possibly being TRBD1 (6 bases). V lost 1 base and J 2 bases, leaving 12 bases between the germline ends. Germline V gene sequence: CDR1 ENHRY, CDR2 SYGVKD. This CDR3 has 16 amino acids. This chain's CDR3 is CAISEFLDSGNQPQHF. The CDR3 bases are TGTGCCATCAGTGAGTTTTTGGACAGTGGCAATCAGCCCCAGCATTTT.

The chain links TRBV2 to TRBJ2-5; the match to TRBD1 covers 9 bases. The junction had 9 bases not matched to a gene; V was cut back by 6 bases and J by 7 bases. The CDR3 covers 14 residues. Germline CDR1 and CDR2: SNHLY and FYNNEI. CDR3 loop: CASSDPDRGGTQYF. The CDR3 DNA reads TGTGCCAGCAGCGATCCGGACAGGGGTGGGACCCAGTACTTC.

This clone was counted only a few times. This chain connects TRBV9 to TRBJ1-3; D not certain. Germline loops: CDR1 SGDLS, CDR2 YYNGEE. V shed 0 bases and J shed 5 bases, with 6 bases lying between them. CDR3 size: 13 residues. This CDR3 reads CASSVGDRNTIYF. CDR3 sequence (DNA): TGTGCCAGCAGCGTAGGTGACAGAAACACCATATATTTT.

Notes on this clone: The same CDR3 can be traced to other DNA sequences in this sample. The chain couples TRBV5-1 to TRBJ2-1; no firm D call. V gave up 0 bases and J gave up 0 bases, with 7 bases separating them. This CDR3 spans 15 amino acids. Germline CDR1 SGHRS, CDR2 YFSETQ. The CDR3 reads CASSLAESSYNEQFF. The CDR3 DNA reads TGCGCCAGCAGCTTGGCGGAGAGCTCCTACAATGAGCAGTTCTTC.

The chain carries TRBV18 and TRBJ2-7, with D hard to call. Trimming shortened V by 4 bases and J by 3 bases, and 7 bases separated the two germline ends. CDR1 KGHSH and CDR2 LQKENI come from the germline V gene. The CDR3 has 12 residues. In DNA form, the CDR3 reads TGTGCCAGCTCACTACAGTTCTACGAGCAGTACTTC. Translation: CASSLQFYEQYF.

The gene calls are TRBV13 and TRBJ1-1; D is undetermined. This CDR3 has 12 amino acids. Germline V CDR1 and CDR2: PRHDT, FYEKMQ (reference sequence). The V and J ends lost 3 bases and 4 bases respectively, with 6 bases between them. CDR3 loop: CASSLKVTEAFF. The CDR3 nucleotides are TGTGCCAGCAGCTTGAAGGTCACTGAAGCTTTCTTT. The full variable domain, with the rest looked up from reference TRBV13 and TRBJ1-1, is AAGVIQSPRHLIKEKRETATLKCYPIPRHDTVYWYQQGPGQDPQFLISFYEKMQSDKGSIPDRFSAQQFSDYHSELNMSSLELGDSALYFCASSLKVTEAFFGQGTRLTVV.

V gene TRBV6-5 combines with J gene TRBJ2-3; D gene ambiguous. The CDR3 has 14 amino acids. The V gene's germline CDR1 is MNHEY and CDR2 SVGAGI. V was clipped by 6 bases and J by 8 bases, with 18 bases between them. The CDR3 reads CASSPGPTPRTQYF. The CDR3, as DNA: TGTGCCAGCAGCCCCGGACCGACCCCCCGTACGCAGTATTTT.

This rearrangement joins TRBV7-2 to TRBJ2-1; 8 bases line up with TRBD2. This CDR3 is 15 amino acids long. Trimming took 0 bases from V and 7 from J; bases not matched to a gene: 5. In germline, CDR1 is SGHTA, CDR2 FQGNSA. This CDR3 reads CASSLAGGAVNEQFF. The CDR3 coding sequence is TGTGCCAGCAGCTTAGCCGGGGGGGCGGTGAATGAGCAGTTCTTC. The entire variable domain, with the rest obtained from reference TRBV7-2 and TRBJ2-1, is as follows: GAGVSQSPSNKVTEKGKDVELRCDPISGHTALYWYRQSLGQGLEFLIYFQGNSAPDKSGLPSDRFSAERTGGSVSTLTIQRTQQEDSAVYLCASSLAGGAVNEQFFGPGTRLTVL.

This clone was picked up a small number of times. The chain combines TRBV7-9 with TRBJ2-1; TRBD2 is a possible D gene (5 bases). The CDR3 totals 17 residues. V lost 2 bases and J 7 bases, leaving 21 bases between the germline ends. Per the germline V gene, CDR1 is SEHNR and CDR2 is FQNEAQ (reference sequence). Written as DNA, the CDR3 is TGTGCCAGCAGCTTACCGATGGACTCCGCGATGAATAATGAGCAGTTCTTC. The encoded protein is CASSLPMDSAMNNEQFF.

V and J are TRBV7-6 and TRBJ2-3; 11 bases agree with TRBD2. J was trimmed by 3 bases and V by 3 bases; bases with no gene match: 8. The CDR3 has 17 residues. Germline values: CDR1 SGHVS, CDR2 FNYEAQ. In DNA form, the CDR3 reads TGTGCCAGCAGCTTGGACGTAGCGGGGGGGCCAACAGATACGCAGTATTTT. It yields the protein CASSLDVAGGPTDTQYF.

The V call is TRBV6-2 or TRBV6-3, the J call TRBJ2-3; no clear D gene. Germline values: CDR1 MNHEY, CDR2 SVGEGT. The germline V and J ends were trimmed by 0 bases and 0 bases, with 7 bases remaining between them. The CDR3 runs 15 residues. In nucleotides, the CDR3 is TGTGCCAGCAGTTACTCGGCAGGAAGCACAGATACGCAGTATTTT. Translated, it gives CASSYSAGSTDTQYF.

Comments on this clone: Different DNA sequences within this sample yield the same CDR3. This chain uses TRBV9 with TRBJ2-7, with D perhaps matching TRBD2 (5 bases). The CDR3 loop spans 15 amino acids. Trimming removed 0 bases at V and 1 base at J, with 11 bases between. Germline V lookup: CDR1 SGDLS, CDR2 YYNGEE. CDR3 bases: TGTGCCAGCAGCGTAGGTAGTGGGAGTTCCTACGAGCAGTACTTC. It translates to CASSVGSGSSYEQYF.

This clone was seen only once. The V and J genes are TRBV6-5 and TRBJ2-3; weak D call: TRBD1 (6 bases). V gave up 5 bases and J gave up 1 base, with 10 bases separating them. This CDR3 has 14 residues. The V gene's germline CDR1 is MNHEY and CDR2 SVGAGI. This CDR3 reads CASSRRQGTDTQYF. For the CDR3, the DNA is TGTGCCAGCAGTAGAAGACAGGGCACAGATACGCAGTATTTT.

The rearrangement uses TRBV11-2 and TRBJ2-7, with 9 bases lining up with TRBD1. The CDR3 sequence is 13 residues long. After removal of 6 bases from V and 1 base from J, the junction contained 1 base not matched to a gene. Germline V gives CDR1 SGHAT, CDR2 FQNNGV. As DNA, the CDR3 is TGTGCCAGCAGAGACAGGGGGTCCTACGAGCAGTACTTC. This codes for CASRDRGSYEQYF.

The rearrangement links TRBV18 to TRBJ1-2, with 7 bases fitting TRBD1. V lost 2 bases, J lost 2 bases, and 17 bases stayed unmatched. The CDR3 extends over 19 amino acids. The germline V gene has CDR1 KGHSH and CDR2 LQKENI. DNA of the CDR3: TGTGCCAGCTCACCAAAGGACGGAGCTTTAGGGGGCGCAAACTATGGCTACACCTTC. Its protein is CASSPKDGALGGANYGYTF.

The rearrangement links TRBV18 to TRBJ1-5, with D perhaps matching TRBD1 (6 bases). Between the trimmed V and J ends, which lost 4 bases and 3 bases, there was a span of 10 bases. In germline, CDR1 is KGHSH, CDR2 LQKENI. The CDR3 totals 14 residues. The DNA for the CDR3 is TGTGCCAGCTCACAGGGGGGACTCAATCAGCCCCAGCATTTT. Translating gives CASSQGGLNQPQHF.

This clone has a single count. The chain couples TRBV30 to TRBJ1-3; D unclear. Trimming pared 2 bases from V and 9 bases from J, leaving 11 bases between. The CDR3 covers 12 residues. Germline values: CDR1 GTSNPN, CDR2 SVGIG (reference sequence). The CDR3 sequence: CAWSFSPSTIYF. In DNA, the CDR3 is TGTGCCTGGAGTTTTTCCCCCAGCACCATATATTTT.